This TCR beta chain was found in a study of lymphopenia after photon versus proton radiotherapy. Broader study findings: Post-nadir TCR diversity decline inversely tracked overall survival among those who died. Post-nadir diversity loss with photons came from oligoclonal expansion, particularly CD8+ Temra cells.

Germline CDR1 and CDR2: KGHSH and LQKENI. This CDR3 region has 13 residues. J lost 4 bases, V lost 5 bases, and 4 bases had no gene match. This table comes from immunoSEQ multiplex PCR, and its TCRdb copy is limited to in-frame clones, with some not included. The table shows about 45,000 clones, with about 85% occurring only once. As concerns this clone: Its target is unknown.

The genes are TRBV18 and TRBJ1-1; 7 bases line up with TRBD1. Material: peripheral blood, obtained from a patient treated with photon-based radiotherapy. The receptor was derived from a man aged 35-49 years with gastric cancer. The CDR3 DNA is TGTGCCAGCTCAGCTACAGGGGCCACTGAAGCTTTCTTT. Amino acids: CASSATGATEAFF.